This section outlines one T cell receptor (beta chain) sequence together with its context. This entry comes from a study of human T cells and chemical hapten exposure. Germline trimming cut 4 bases from V and 2 bases from J; bases unmatched to any gene: 2. CDR3 length equals 13 residues. Germline CDR1 is SGHRS and CDR2 is YFSETQ. A single record per CDR3 protein comes from TCRdb applying MiXCR to the RACE reads. In the table there are 75,000 to 100,000 distinct CDR3 sequences, around 11% of which are singletons. Time point reported: patch test 1, 2 weeks after DPC sensitization. Described treatment: therapeutic diphenylcyclopropenone sensitization with weekly scalp DPC.

The J gene is TRBJ1-1, the V gene TRBV5-1; 7 bases line up with TRBD1. The origin of this receptor is a woman aged 40 to 50 with alopecia areata. Some clones in this sample may be carry-over from other donors' samples. The material was whole blood, obtained in connection with sensitization to the hapten diphenylcyclopropenone (DPC). The CDR3 is CASSQGGNTEAFF. DNA for the CDR3: TGCGCCAGCAGCCAGGGGGGAAACACTGAAGCTTTCTTT.